This paragraph covers one TCR beta chain sequence. These data belong to a study of cytomegalovirus exposure and HLA in healthy donors. V lost 0 bases to trimming and J lost 0 bases, with 8 bases between them. Looked up from germline, CDR1 is SGHTA and CDR2 is FQGTGA. The CDR3 is 15 amino acids. PCR involved 60 Vbeta and 13 Jbeta primers. The table came from immunoSEQ multiplex PCR; TCRdb's copy has only in-frame clones and leaves some out. Here the sample table reports about 110,000 clones. The clonotype comes from a man under 40 in good health and CMV-seronegative. The chain recombines TRBV7-3 with TRBJ2-5, with D perhaps TRBD2 (6 bases). Source material: PBMCs. The CDR3 here is CASSLTGGYQETQYF. CDR3 nucleotides: TGTGCCAGCAGCTTAACAGGAGGGTACCAAGAGACCCAGTACTTC.